These 29 T cell receptor beta chains were sequenced from one sample in a study of cytomegalovirus exposure and HLA in healthy donors. It was with 60 Vbeta and 13 Jbeta primers that the PCR ran. Only in-frame clones appear in the TCRdb table, and some are missing; sequencing was by immunoSEQ multiplex PCR. The sample lists around 150,000 clones; 75% to 90% were seen once. Sample: PBMCs. The origin of the receptors is a woman aged 50 to 65 in good health and CMV-seropositive.

The chain couples TRBV7-3 to TRBJ2-1; 7 nucleotides agree with TRBD2. CDR3 length: 15 amino acids. Trimming took 5 bases from V and 1 from J; bases not matched to a gene: 5. CDR1 and CDR2 (germline): SGHTA, FQGTGA. The CDR3 nucleotides are TGTGCCAGCAGCCCCAGGGAGGGTTCCTACAATGAGCAGTTCTTC. As protein: CASSPREGSYNEQFF.

This clone has a handful of counts. The chain has TRBV6-6 and TRBJ2-5; TRBD2 matches at 8 bases. Germline CDR1 is MNHNY and CDR2 is SVGAGI (reference sequence). V was pared by 6 bases and J by 2 bases, with 8 bases of the junction left unmatched. CDR3 length: 15 amino acids. The CDR3 coding sequence is TGTGCCAGCAGATTGAGCGGGGGCCCTCAAGAGACCCAGTACTTC. Residues: CASRLSGGPQETQYF.

This clone was picked up one time. The V and J genes are TRBV9 and TRBJ1-3, with 12 bases lining up with TRBD1. J was trimmed by 0 bases and V by 3 bases; bases with no gene match: 1. Germline V gene data show CDR1 as SGDLS and CDR2 as YYNGEE. CDR3 length: 16 residues. The CDR3 loop reads CASSEGQGASGNTIYF. Here the CDR3 DNA reads TGTGCCAGCAGCGAGGGACAGGGGGCCTCTGGAAACACCATATATTTT.

The chain combines TRBV21-1 with TRBJ2-2; the table calls TRBD1, which could not be checked here. TRBV21-1 constitutes a pseudogene. The CDR3 has 18 residues. CDR3 amino acids: CASSFRGGGNCLSGELFF. The CDR3 DNA reads as TGTGCCAGCAGCTTTCGGGGTGGGGGCAATTGTCTATCCGGGGAGCTGTTTTTT.

The chain uses TRBV4-1 and TRBJ2-5; 8 nucleotides agree with TRBD2. Per germline, CDR1 MGHRA and CDR2 YSYEKL. Trimming removed 5 bases from V and 2 bases from J; junction bases left unmatched: 7. The CDR3 spans 15 residues. The CDR3 nucleotides read TGCGCCAGCAGCTCTATACTAGCGGTTCAAGAGACCCAGTACTTC. It yields the protein CASSSILAVQETQYF.

The chain employs TRBV4-3 and TRBJ2-1; D is uncertain. Germline values: CDR1 LGHNA, CDR2 YSLEER. The CDR3 totals 14 residues. Trimming shortened V by 1 base and J by 4 bases, and 8 bases separated the two germline ends. The CDR3 protein is CASSQGARYNEQFF. DNA for the CDR3: TGCGCCAGCAGCCAAGGGGCGAGATACAATGAGCAGTTCTTC.

This clone has just a few counts. This rearrangement joins TRBV5-5 to TRBJ1-5; no clear D. Deletions cut 5 bases from V and 5 bases from J, with 11 bases between. The V gene's germline CDR1 is SGHKS and CDR2 YYEKEE (reference sequence). The CDR3 has 13 amino acids. CDR3 in DNA: TGTGCCAGCAGTTCCTTCGTAGATCAGCCCCAGCATTTT. This sequence encodes CASSSFVDQPQHF. The full variable domain, completed using reference TRBV5-5 and TRBJ1-5, is DAGVTQSPTHLIKTRGQQVTLRCSPISGHKSVSWYQQVLGQGPQFIFQYYEKEERGRGNFPDRFSARQFPNYSSELNVNALLLGDSALYLCASSSFVDQPQHFGDGTRLSIL.

This clone was found once. J is TRBJ2-3 and V is TRBV4-2; 11 bases match TRBD2. The CDR3 consists of 15 residues. V lost 4 bases to trimming and J lost 6 bases; unmatched junction nucleotides: 6. Germline V gene data show CDR1 as LGHNA and CDR2 as YNFKEQ. DNA of the CDR3: TGTGCCAGCAGCCGTGGACTAGCGGGCCCCGATACGCAGTATTTT. Encoded protein: CASSRGLAGPDTQYF.

The count of this clone is one. The chain employs TRBV15 and TRBJ2-1; 9 bases fit TRBD1. Germline-derived CDR1 and CDR2 are LNHNV and YYDKDF (reference sequence). With 6 bases clipped from V and 4 bases from J, the junction kept 4 bases outside the gene matches. The CDR3 is made up of 14 amino acids. In DNA form, the CDR3 reads TGTGCCACCAGAGGGACAGGGTATTACAATGAGCAGTTCTTC. It codes for CATRGTGYYNEQFF.

The chain combines TRBV19 with TRBJ2-7, with D perhaps TRBD2 (6 bases). CDR1 is LNHDA and CDR2 is SQIVND in the germline V gene (reference sequence). V gave up 4 bases and J gave up 3 bases, with 13 bases separating them. The CDR3 loop spans 14 amino acids. The CDR3 region has the DNA TGTGCCAGTAGTACCGCGGGATACAACTACGAGCAGTACTTC. Its translation is CASSTAGYNYEQYF.

The gene calls are TRBV19 and TRBJ1-5; D perhaps matches TRBD1 (5 bases). Germline-derived CDR1 and CDR2 are LNHDA and SQIVND (reference sequence). This CDR3 has 15 residues. Trimming shortened V by 5 bases and J by 2 bases, and 13 bases separated the two germline ends. Here the CDR3 DNA reads TGTGCCAGTAGTTATGGGGGGTCGGGCAATCAGCCCCAGCATTTT. Translating it yields CASSYGGSGNQPQHF.

The chain links TRBV4-2 to TRBJ2-5, with 10 nucleotides matching TRBD1. The closer fit of TRBJ2-7 to the DNA end suggests the J call may be wrong. Germline V gene data show CDR1 as LGHNA and CDR2 as YNFKEQ. The CDR3 has 14 residues. Written as DNA, the CDR3 is TGTGCCAGCAGCCAACTCGGGACAGGGGCCGAGCAGTACTTC. This gives the protein CASSQLGTGAEQYF.

The CDR3 is CASSFYGSSYEQYF. The CDR3 nucleotides read TGTGCCAGCAGCTTTTACGGTAGCTCCTACGAGCAGTACTTC. The gene calls are TRBV11-2 and TRBJ2-7; no clear D. V dropped 3 bases and J dropped 0 bases, with 9 bases sitting between them. The germline V gene encodes CDR1 SGHAT and CDR2 FQNNGV. The CDR3 loop spans 14 amino acids.

The genes are TRBV19 and TRBJ2-7; TRBD1 matches at 8 bases. CDR3 length: 15 amino acids. Germline V CDR1 and CDR2: LNHDA, SQIVND (reference sequence). V dropped 5 bases and J dropped 2; count of bases not matched to a gene: 8. The CDR3 nucleotides are TGTGCCAGTAGTGCTCGACAGGGGAGGCCCTACGAGCAGTACTTC. Encoded protein: CASSARQGRPYEQYF.

This clone was observed a single time. This chain joins TRBV21-1 and TRBJ2-7; the table's D call, TRBD2, was not checked against the DNA. TRBV21-1 is annotated as a pseudogene. The CDR3 consists of 16 residues. CDR3 in amino acids: CASSGRGAGGVYEQYF. CDR3 sequence (DNA): TGTGCCAGCAGCGGAAGGGGGGCGGGAGGTGTCTACGAGCAGTACTTC.

This chain links TRBV7-9 with TRBJ2-3, with D possibly being TRBD2 (6 bases). V lost 7 bases and J 3 bases, leaving 17 bases between the germline ends. Per the germline V gene, CDR1 is SEHNR and CDR2 is FQNEAQ (reference sequence). CDR3 length equals 15 residues. The CDR3 DNA is TGTGCCAGCATCCCACTGGGCAGCGGGACAGATACGCAGTATTTT. Its translation is CASIPLGSGTDTQYF. Combining the CDR3 with reference TRBV7-9 and TRBJ2-3 gives the whole variable domain DTGVSQNPRHKITKRGQNVTFRCDPISEHNRLYWYRQTLGQGPEFLTYFQNEAQLEKSRLLSDRFSAERPKGSFSTLEIQRTEQGDSAMYLCASIPLGSGTDTQYFGPGTRLTVL.

This chain links TRBV7-8 with TRBJ1-6; 7 bases agree with TRBD1. CDR1 is SGHVS and CDR2 is FQNEAQ in the germline V gene. The CDR3 sequence is 14 residues long. J lost 9 bases, V lost 5 bases, and 7 bases had no gene match. The CDR3, as DNA: TGTGCCAGCAGCCCGAGACAGGGTATTTCACCCCTCCACTTT. Protein sequence: CASSPRQGISPLHF. Based on the CDR3 plus reference TRBV7-8 and TRBJ1-6, the full variable domain is GAGVSQSPRYKVAKRGQDVALRCDPISGHVSLFWYQQALGQGPEFLTYFQNEAQLDKSGLPSDRFFAERPEGSVSTLKIQRTQQEDSAVYLCASSPRQGISPLHFGNGTRLTVT.

The rearrangement joins TRBV4-3 to TRBJ2-3; 11 positions match TRBD2. With V trimmed by 4 bases and J by 7 bases, 13 bases remained unmatched. The CDR3 contains 17 residues. Looked up from germline, CDR1 is LGHNA and CDR2 is YSLEER. The CDR3 here is CASSRSPGLAERNTQYF. The CDR3 nucleotides are TGCGCCAGCAGCCGATCGCCGGGACTAGCGGAGAGGAATACGCAGTATTTT.

This clone was counted once. The chain joins TRBV28 to TRBJ1-6; 10 bases align to TRBD1. With 1 base clipped from V and 9 bases from J, the junction kept 3 bases outside the gene matches. The CDR3 covers 15 residues. CDR1 MDHEN and CDR2 SYDVKM come from the germline V gene. In nucleotides, the CDR3 is TGTGCCAGCAGTTTATCGGACAGGGGGAGTTCACCCCTCCACTTT. It translates to CASSLSDRGSSPLHF.

This clone was counted only a few times. The chain uses TRBV4-1 and TRBJ1-1; tentatively, D is TRBD1 (5 bases). Germline CDR1 MGHRA, CDR2 YSYEKL. This CDR3 comprises 13 residues. V gave up 4 bases and J gave up 10 bases, with 16 bases separating them. The CDR3 loop is CASSPPVGRGAFF. The DNA of the CDR3 is TGCGCCAGCAGCCCCCCGGTGGGGCGGGGAGCTTTCTTT.

The chain combines TRBV6-1 with TRBJ1-2; TRBD1 might be the D (5 bases). Germline lookup yields CDR1 MNHNS and CDR2 SASEGT. The CDR3 runs to 13 residues. Trimming left V 8 bases short and J 0 bases short, with 10 bases between. CDR3 bases: TGTGCCAGCCGATGGGGGGCTAACTATGGCTACACCTTC. Translation: CASRWGANYGYTF.

This clone was observed a few times. The genes are TRBV6-1 and TRBJ2-7; the match to TRBD1 covers 7 bases. The ends lost 5 bases at V and 3 bases at J; junction bases unmatched: 10. The CDR3 contains 15 residues. Germline values: CDR1 MNHNS, CDR2 SASEGT. The CDR3, as DNA: TGTGCCAGCAGTCGACAGGGTAGAGGGGACTACGAGCAGTACTTC. It encodes CASSRQGRGDYEQYF.

This chain connects TRBV11-2 to TRBJ2-7; 12 nucleotides line up with TRBD2. CDR3 size: 16 residues. The J segment lost 2 bases and the V segment lost 5 bases, leaving 7 bases of the junction unmatched. Germline-derived CDR1 and CDR2 are SGHAT and FQNNGV. The CDR3 DNA is TGTGCCAGCAGCAGTTACGGACTAGCGGGAACCTACGAGCAGTACTTC. It specifies CASSSYGLAGTYEQYF.

V gene TRBV15 combines with J gene TRBJ2-1; 7 nucleotides align to TRBD2. Losses at the gene ends were 8 bases for V and 0 bases for J; bases not matched to a gene: 7. Germline loops: CDR1 LNHNV, CDR2 YYDKDF (reference sequence). CDR3 length: 15 residues. The CDR3 sequence is CATGVGTTSYNEQFF. As DNA, the CDR3 is TGTGCCACCGGCGTCGGGACTACCTCCTACAATGAGCAGTTCTTC.

The chain carries TRBV7-6 and TRBJ1-2; TRBD1 aligns across 8 bases. The CDR3 spans 16 residues. Trimming took 2 bases from V and 0 from J; bases not matched to a gene: 5. CDR1 SGHVS and CDR2 FNYEAQ come from the germline V gene. CDR3 amino acids: CASSLSPQGANYGYTF. The CDR3 nucleotides are TGTGCCAGCAGCTTATCCCCACAGGGGGCTAACTATGGCTACACCTTC.

The rearrangement links TRBV15 to TRBJ2-1; 8 nucleotides agree with TRBD2. V dropped 0 bases and J dropped 8; count of bases not matched to a gene: 9. Germline V lookup: CDR1 LNHNV, CDR2 YYDKDF (reference sequence). This CDR3 is 16 amino acids long. This CDR3 reads CATSRDRGGLGYEQFF. CDR3 DNA: TGTGCCACCAGCAGAGATAGAGGGGGACTAGGTTATGAGCAGTTCTTC.

This clone was seen only once. The chain recombines TRBV30 with TRBJ2-7, with TRBD1 identical over 7 bases. V lost 3 bases and J lost 1; bases outside the gene matches: 9. This CDR3 contains 15 residues. Per germline, CDR1 GTSNPN and CDR2 SVGIG (reference sequence). This CDR3 is CAWRERQGMSYEQYF. DNA for the CDR3: TGTGCCTGGAGAGAACGACAGGGAATGTCCTACGAGCAGTACTTC.

The chain uses TRBV15 and TRBJ2-7; D unresolved. Germline V CDR1 and CDR2: LNHNV, YYDKDF (reference sequence). The CDR3 has 13 residues. Deletions cut 0 bases from V and 3 bases from J, with 6 bases between. CDR3 coding DNA: TGTGCCACCAGCAGAGAGGCCAACTACGAGCAGTACTTC. This gives the protein CATSREANYEQYF.

The genes are TRBV2 and TRBJ2-3; D is ambiguous. The V gene lost 7 bases and the J gene lost 0 bases, with 14 bases spanning the gap. The CDR3 covers 15 residues. The germline V gene has CDR1 SNHLY and CDR2 FYNNEI. CDR3 sequence: CASKDGQSSTDTQYF. The DNA for the CDR3 is TGTGCCAGCAAGGATGGGCAATCGAGCACAGATACGCAGTATTTT.